This T cell receptor beta chain was documented in a study of cytomegalovirus exposure and HLA in healthy donors. Study-level information: There were about 85 million unique TCRs (from HLA-typed donors) in an early data release.

The PCR employed 60 Vbeta primers together with 13 Jbeta primers. Assay: immunoSEQ multiplex PCR; the TCRdb copy retains only in-frame clones and omits some. This sample has about 61,000 clones, with around 89% found just once. On this clone itself: The antigen remains unidentified.

With 5 bases clipped from V and 1 base from J, the junction kept 4 bases outside the gene matches. Looked up from germline, CDR1 is SEHNR and CDR2 is FQNEAQ (reference sequence). The CDR3 consists of 16 residues. Study conclusions and caveats: More clonal expansion characterized HLA-associated TCR beta chains than equally common others in a later analysis.

The material sequenced was PBMCs. The source is a man under 40 in good health and CMV-seropositive. The V gene is TRBV7-9, the J gene TRBJ2-2; TRBD2 matches 10 bases. CDR3 amino acids: CASSKTSGMNTGELFF. The CDR3, as DNA: TGTGCCAGCAGCAAAACTAGCGGGATGAACACCGGGGAGCTGTTTTTT.